Each of the 3 T cell receptor beta chains below was sequenced from the same sample in a study of OX40 agonist ivuxolimab in advanced cancers. The method was immunoSEQ multiplex PCR; TCRdb's version includes in-frame clones alone and lacks a portion of them. The sample consists of around 72,000 clones, roughly nine tenths of them appearing once. The sample was CD4+ or CD8+ T cells sorted from blood, taken in a trial of the OX40 agonist ivuxolimab. Every receptor here comes from an adult with an advanced solid tumor such as melanoma, head and neck, liver or kidney cancer.

This clone was seen once. The chain carries TRBV9 and TRBJ2-1; TRBD2 agrees at 8 bases. CDR1 and CDR2 from the germline V gene are SGDLS and YYNGEE. V shed 2 bases and J 2 bases; nucleotides not matched to a gene: 0. There are 14 residues in the CDR3. The CDR3 DNA reads TGTGCCAGCAGCGTGCGGGAGGCCTACAATGAGCAGTTCTTC. Translation: CASSVREAYNEQFF.

The chain employs TRBV7-3 and TRBJ2-5; D gene unclear. CDR1 and CDR2 (germline): SGHTA, FQGTGA. The V end was cut by 3 bases, the J end by 4 bases, with 9 bases between. This CDR3 contains 13 residues. CDR3 in DNA: TGTGCCAGCAGCTTCACCTCTCGAGAGACCCAGTACTTC. Amino acids: CASSFTSRETQYF.

This chain joins TRBV6-1 and TRBJ1-3, with TRBD1 identical over 11 bases. Trimming took 6 bases from V and 2 from J; bases not matched to a gene: 3. The CDR3 sequence is 15 residues long. CDR1 MNHNS and CDR2 SASEGT come from the germline V gene. The CDR3 here is CASSWDRGTGNTIYF. CDR3 DNA: TGTGCCAGCAGCTGGGACAGGGGGACTGGAAACACCATATATTTT.